These 29 T cell receptor beta chains share one sample of origin, sequenced in a study of cytotoxic CD8 clonotypes in ibrutinib-treated CLL. Sequenced by immunoSEQ multiplex PCR; TCRdb stores in-frame clones only, minus some. The sample shows nearly 25,000 clones, over 55% of them seen only once. The sequencing here drew on PBMCs, taken after 12 months of ibrutinib treatment. These TCRs come from a human donor with chronic lymphocytic leukemia.

This clone was observed a few times. The chain couples TRBV19 to TRBJ2-5; 7 positions agree with TRBD2. This CDR3 contains 14 residues. CDR1 and CDR2 from the germline V gene are LNHDA and SQIVND (reference sequence). J lost 4 bases, V lost 9 bases, and 11 bases had no gene match. The DNA of the CDR3 is TGTGCCAGCAAGGGGCGGGGGAATTCAGAGACCCAGTACTTC. This translates into CASKGRGNSETQYF.

The gene calls are TRBV19 and TRBJ1-3; D is ambiguous. Per germline, CDR1 LNHDA and CDR2 SQIVND (reference sequence). Trimming shortened V by 6 bases and J by 0 bases, and 3 bases separated the two germline ends. The CDR3 has 12 residues. The CDR3 sequence: CASRNSGNTIYF. The CDR3 DNA reads TGTGCCAGTAGAAACTCTGGAAACACCATATATTTT.

The J gene is TRBJ2-7, the V gene TRBV2; TRBD1 is a possible D gene (8 bases). The CDR3 is 14 residues long. Germline-derived CDR1 and CDR2 are SNHLY and FYNNEI. Trimming stripped 7 bases from V and 2 bases from J, with 15 bases between. CDR3 bases: TGTGCCAGCACCCGCACAGGGGGGGCCTACGAGCAGTACTTC. It translates to CASTRTGGAYEQYF.

This chain uses TRBV7-2 with TRBJ2-2, with D possibly TRBD2 on 5 matching bases. Germline CDR1 and CDR2: SGHTA and FQGNSA. Trimming removed 3 bases from V and 4 bases from J, with 9 bases in between. The CDR3 sequence is 14 residues long. The CDR3 is CASSFGILTGELFF. CDR3 nucleotide sequence: TGTGCCAGCAGCTTCGGGATACTCACCGGGGAGCTGTTTTTT.

The chain carries TRBV28 and TRBJ2-1; D possibly corresponds to TRBD2 (7 bases). This CDR3 has 15 amino acids. CDR1 and CDR2 (germline): MDHEN, SYDVKM. Trimming removed 8 bases from V and 5 bases from J, with 19 bases in between. DNA for the CDR3: TGTGCCAGCTCCCTGGGGGGGGCCGGGGACAATGAGCAGTTCTTC. Translation: CASSLGGAGDNEQFF.

This clone appeared once. V usage is TRBV7-2 and J usage is TRBJ2-3; D ambiguous. The length of the CDR3 is 11 residues. V lost 5 bases to trimming and J lost 6 bases, with 6 bases between them. Germline values: CDR1 SGHTA, CDR2 FQGNSA. DNA of the CDR3: TGTGCCAGCAGCGTGGGGGATACGCAGTATTTT. This gives the protein CASSVGDTQYF.

This chain joins TRBV6-5 and TRBJ2-4; no clear D. Trimming removed 6 bases at V and 7 bases at J, with 16 bases between. Germline lookup yields CDR1 MNHEY and CDR2 SVGAGI. The CDR3 contains 14 residues. This CDR3 reads CASSFKPGQNIQYF. The CDR3 DNA reads as TGTGCCAGCAGCTTCAAACCGGGCCAGAACATTCAGTACTTC.

This clone was counted a few times. The genes are TRBV5-4 and TRBJ2-7; possible D gene TRBD2, 5 bases. CDR3 length: 16 residues. The germline V gene has CDR1 SGHNT and CDR2 YYREEE (reference sequence). The V end was cut by 0 bases, the J end by 2 bases, with 15 bases between. This CDR3 reads CASSLGWTGSTYEQYF. Written as DNA, the CDR3 is TGTGCCAGCAGCTTGGGGTGGACGGGGTCAACCTACGAGCAGTACTTC.

The gene calls are TRBV4-1 and TRBJ2-6, with 7 bases matching TRBD2. The CDR3 extends over 19 amino acids. Trimming took 0 bases from V and 2 from J; bases not matched to a gene: 10. Per germline, CDR1 MGHRA and CDR2 YSYEKL. CDR3: CASSQDERGRVAGANVLTF. The CDR3, as DNA: TGCGCCAGCAGCCAAGACGAGCGAGGGAGGGTCGCTGGGGCCAACGTCCTGACTTTC.

The chain is built from TRBV5-1 and TRBJ1-1; 9 bases align to TRBD1. The germline V gene encodes CDR1 SGHRS and CDR2 YFSETQ. CDR3 length: 17 amino acids. Trimming took 0 bases from V and 2 from J; bases not matched to a gene: 8. CDR3 loop: CASSLEGTGSINTEAFF. CDR3 DNA sequence: TGCGCCAGCAGCTTGGAGGGGACAGGGTCGATTAACACTGAAGCTTTCTTT.

V gene TRBV7-2 combines with J gene TRBJ2-7, with D possibly being TRBD2 (6 bases). The CDR3 spans 13 residues. Germline lookup yields CDR1 SGHTA and CDR2 FQGNSA. Trimming took 0 bases from V and 5 from J, leaving 8 bases between them. As DNA, the CDR3 is TGTGCCAGCAGCTTAGCATGGGGGGACGAGCAGTACTTC. As protein: CASSLAWGDEQYF.

J is TRBJ1-2 and V is TRBV6-5; perhaps TRBD1 as D (5 bases). Trimming pared 5 bases from V and 5 bases from J, leaving 12 bases between. Per the germline V gene, CDR1 is MNHEY and CDR2 is SVGAGI. This CDR3 contains 13 residues. Written as DNA, the CDR3 is TGTGCCAGCAGTGCCGACAGCCCATATGGCTACACCTTC. It specifies CASSADSPYGYTF.

The rearrangement uses TRBV11-2 and TRBJ1-2; unclear D gene. This CDR3 has 15 amino acids. Trimming cost V 6 bases and J 5 bases, with 19 bases left between them. The germline CDR1 and CDR2 sequences are SGHAT and FQNNGV. CDR3 nucleotides: TGTGCCAGCAGACAAGGCTCACTCGTGGGGTATGGCTACACCTTC. Residues: CASRQGSLVGYGYTF.

The chain joins TRBV11-2 to TRBJ2-7, with 7 bases fitting TRBD1. The CDR3 is 15 amino acids. Germline trimming cut 3 bases from V and 3 bases from J; bases unmatched to any gene: 8. Germline V gene lookup returns CDR1 SGHAT and CDR2 FQNNGV. In nucleotides, the CDR3 is TGTGCCAGCAGCTTGGACAGGACAGGTAACTACGAGCAGTACTTC. Amino acid sequence: CASSLDRTGNYEQYF. The full variable domain, rest sourced from reference TRBV11-2 and TRBJ2-7, is EAGVAQSPRYKIIEKRQSVAFWCNPISGHATLYWYQQILGQGPKLLIQFQNNGVVDDSQLPKDRFSAERLKGVDSTLKIQPAKLEDSAVYLCASSLDRTGNYEQYFGPGTRLTVT.

There are a few counts of this clone. This sequence joins TRBV28 and TRBJ2-2; no firm D call. The CDR3 consists of 12 residues. The V end lost 11 bases, the J end lost 2 bases, and 9 bases lay between the germline ends. Per the germline V gene, CDR1 is MDHEN and CDR2 is SYDVKM. The CDR3 region is CAGETNTGELFF. The CDR3 DNA reads as TGTGCCGGAGAAACTAACACCGGGGAGCTGTTTTTT.

V is TRBV15 and J is TRBJ2-2, with D unclear. Germline CDR1 reads LNHNV; CDR2 reads YYDKDF (reference sequence). V dropped 1 base and J dropped 5 bases, with 14 bases sitting between them. The CDR3 spans 16 residues. The CDR3 sequence is CATSRAPGHSTGELFF. The CDR3 DNA sequence: TGTGCCACCAGCAGAGCCCCGGGTCATAGTACCGGGGAGCTGTTTTTT.

This clone was observed once. The chain joins TRBV28 to TRBJ2-2; D is ambiguous. The CDR3 totals 11 residues. The V end was cut by 6 bases, the J end by 7 bases, with 6 bases between. Germline values: CDR1 MDHEN, CDR2 SYDVKM. CDR3: CASSQVGELFF. For the CDR3, the DNA is TGTGCCAGCAGCCAAGTCGGGGAGCTGTTTTTT.

The V and J genes are TRBV5-4 and TRBJ1-2; no firm D call. Germline V CDR1 and CDR2: SGHNT, YYREEE (reference sequence). The CDR3 length is 15 residues. Trimming removed 2 bases from V and 1 base from J, with 12 bases in between. CDR3 sequence reads: CASSFRQRNNYGYTF. CDR3 coding DNA: TGTGCCAGCAGCTTTCGACAACGGAATAACTATGGCTACACCTTC.

This sequence joins TRBV28 and TRBJ1-3, with a tentative D call TRBD1 (5 bases). The CDR3 length is 15 residues. Germline-derived CDR1 and CDR2 are MDHEN and SYDVKM. Trimming stripped 8 bases from V and 0 bases from J, with 14 bases between. The CDR3 sequence: CASGGDFNSGNTIYF. DNA of the CDR3: TGTGCCAGCGGGGGAGACTTCAACTCTGGAAACACCATATATTTT. The full variable domain, completed using reference TRBV28 and TRBJ1-3, is DVKVTQSSRYLVKRTGEKVFLECVQDMDHENMFWYRQDPGLGLRLIYFSYDVKMKEKGDIPEGYSVSREKKERFSLILESASTNQTSMYLCASGGDFNSGNTIYFGEGSWLTVV.

The rearrangement uses TRBV7-2 and TRBJ1-1, with 8 nucleotides matching TRBD1. This CDR3 has 13 amino acids. CDR1 SGHTA and CDR2 FQGNSA come from the germline V gene. The V and J ends lost 1 base and 10 bases, in that order; junction bases with no gene match: 5. This CDR3 is CASSLDQTGAAFF. In DNA form, the CDR3 reads TGTGCCAGCAGCTTAGATCAGACAGGGGCAGCTTTCTTT.

This clone has more than one count but fewer than ten. CDR3 amino acids: CASTGGGFEQYF. CDR3 nucleotides: TGTGCCAGCACCGGCGGGGGCTTCGAGCAGTACTTC. The rearrangement uses TRBV11-2 and TRBJ2-7, with TRBD2 as a possible D gene (7 bases). Germline assignment: CDR1 SGHAT and CDR2 FQNNGV. This CDR3 has 12 residues. V lost 7 bases to trimming and J lost 6 bases, with 13 bases between them.

This clone appeared a few times. The rearrangement links TRBV27 to TRBJ1-1, with D maybe TRBD1 (5 bases). V was trimmed by 2 bases and J by 2 bases, leaving 9 bases between them. Germline lookup yields CDR1 MNHEY and CDR2 SMNVEV (reference sequence). The CDR3 covers 14 residues. This chain's CDR3 is CASSLPGGNTEAFF. CDR3 DNA sequence: TGTGCCAGCAGTTTACCTGGGGGTAACACTGAAGCTTTCTTT.

This chain joins TRBV11-2 and TRBJ2-5; 13 bases are shared with TRBD2. CDR1 is SGHAT and CDR2 is FQNNGV in the germline V gene. Trimming took 4 bases from V and 4 from J; bases not matched to a gene: 9. This CDR3 has 17 amino acids. The CDR3 DNA follows: TGTGCCAGCAGCTACCAAACTAGCGGGGGGGCCCGAGAGACCCAGTACTTC. It yields the protein CASSYQTSGGARETQYF. Filled out from reference TRBV11-2 and TRBJ2-5, the complete variable domain reads EAGVAQSPRYKIIEKRQSVAFWCNPISGHATLYWYQQILGQGPKLLIQFQNNGVVDDSQLPKDRFSAERLKGVDSTLKIQPAKLEDSAVYLCASSYQTSGGARETQYFGPGTRLLVL.

In its sample, this clone ranks as medium-sized. The chain uses TRBV7-9 and TRBJ2-5; 10 bases match TRBD2. The CDR3 sequence is 17 residues long. The V segment lost 5 bases and the J segment 4 bases; nucleotides outside the gene matches: 13. CDR1 is SEHNR, CDR2 FQNEAQ, per germline (reference sequence). CDR3 sequence: CASSPRGLAGDGETQYF. CDR3 nucleotides: TGTGCCAGCAGCCCAAGGGGGCTAGCGGGGGATGGAGAGACCCAGTACTTC. Complete variable domain (other parts from reference TRBV7-9 and TRBJ2-5): DTGVSQNPRHKITKRGQNVTFRCDPISEHNRLYWYRQTLGQGPEFLTYFQNEAQLEKSRLLSDRFSAERPKGSFSTLEIQRTEQGDSAMYLCASSPRGLAGDGETQYFGPGTRLLVL.

This chain joins TRBV5-1 and TRBJ1-3; TRBD1 agrees at 8 bases. Germline V gene lookup returns CDR1 SGHRS and CDR2 YFSETQ. V lost 0 bases, J lost 2 bases, and 4 bases stayed unmatched. The CDR3 is made up of 16 amino acids. This CDR3 is CASSLGQGWTGNTIYF. The CDR3 nucleotides are TGCGCCAGCAGCTTGGGACAGGGGTGGACTGGAAACACCATATATTTT.

The rearrangement links TRBV19 to TRBJ2-1, with TRBD2 matching 10 bases. The length of the CDR3 is 15 residues. J lost 7 bases, V lost 5 bases, and 8 bases had no gene match. Germline lookup yields CDR1 LNHDA and CDR2 SQIVND (reference sequence). This CDR3 reads CASSPQRGGSNEQFF. The CDR3 DNA reads TGTGCCAGTAGTCCACAGCGGGGGGGCTCAAATGAGCAGTTCTTC.

V and J are TRBV6-5 and TRBJ1-1; D remains ambiguous. The CDR3 length is 13 residues. Germline V CDR1 and CDR2: MNHEY, SVGAGI. V was pared by 3 bases and J by 1 base, with 6 bases between. DNA for the CDR3: TGTGCCAGCAGTTATTGGGAGAACACTGAAGCTTTCTTT. It is translated as CASSYWENTEAFF.

The chain joins TRBV21-1 to TRBJ1-1. TRBV21-1 is labeled a pseudogene. The CDR3 loop spans 16 amino acids. CDR3 sequence: CASSPRYRGWDTEAFF. The CDR3 nucleotides read TGTGCCAGCAGCCCACGGTATCGGGGTTGGGACACTGAAGCTTTCTTT.

The V gene is TRBV30, the J gene TRBJ2-1, with D unresolved. In germline, CDR1 is GTSNPN, CDR2 SVGIG (reference sequence). CDR3 length equals 12 residues. Trimming pared 2 bases from V and 10 bases from J, leaving 12 bases between. The CDR3 nucleotides read TGTGCCTGGAGTCCAAACCGCCGGGAGCAGTTCTTC. It is translated as CAWSPNRREQFF.